This T cell receptor beta chain appears in the sequencing data of a study of graft-versus-host responses after intestinal transplantation. Sequencing used immunoSEQ multiplex PCR; TCRdb keeps in-frame clones, though not all of them. The sample lists about 10,000 clones; 35% to 40% were seen once. The authors plated about 200,000 CFSE-labeled responder cells with about 200,000 irradiated, violet-dye-labeled stimulator cells. The sequence was obtained from a human patient who received an intestinal transplant. This material consisted of alloreactive CD8+ T cells from a mixed lymphocyte reaction culture, taken before intestinal transplant. Subset noted: CFSE-low proliferating T cells sorted from roughly six-day pre-transplant mixed lymphocyte reaction (GvH or HvG direction).

The DNA of the CDR3 is TGTGCCAGCAGAGACAGGGGGAATAATGGCTACACCTTC. Translation: CASRDRGNNGYTF. This chain uses TRBV6-5 with TRBJ1-2; TRBD1 matches at 9 bases. CDR3 length: 13 residues. The germline gives CDR1 MNHEY, CDR2 SVGAGI. V shed 6 bases, J shed 6 bases, and the junction held 5 bases outside the gene matches.